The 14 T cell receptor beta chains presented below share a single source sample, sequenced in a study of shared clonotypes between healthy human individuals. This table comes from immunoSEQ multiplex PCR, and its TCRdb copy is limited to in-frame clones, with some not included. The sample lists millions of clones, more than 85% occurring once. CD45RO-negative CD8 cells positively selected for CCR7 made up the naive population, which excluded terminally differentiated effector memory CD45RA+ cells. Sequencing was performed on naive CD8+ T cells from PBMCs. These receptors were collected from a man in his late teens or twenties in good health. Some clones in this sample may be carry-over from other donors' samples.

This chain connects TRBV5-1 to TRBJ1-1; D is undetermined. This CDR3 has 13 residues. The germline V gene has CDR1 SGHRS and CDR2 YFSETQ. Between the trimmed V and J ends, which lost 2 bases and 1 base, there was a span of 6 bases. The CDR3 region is CASSLPENTEAFF. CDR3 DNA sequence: TGCGCCAGCAGCTTACCAGAGAACACTGAAGCTTTCTTT.

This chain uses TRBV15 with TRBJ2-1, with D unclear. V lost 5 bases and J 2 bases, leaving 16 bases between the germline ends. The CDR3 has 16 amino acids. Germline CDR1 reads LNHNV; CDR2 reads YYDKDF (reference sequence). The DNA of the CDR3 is TGTGCCACCAGCGGAAGAGCGATCTTAACCTACAATGAGCAGTTCTTC. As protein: CATSGRAILTYNEQFF.

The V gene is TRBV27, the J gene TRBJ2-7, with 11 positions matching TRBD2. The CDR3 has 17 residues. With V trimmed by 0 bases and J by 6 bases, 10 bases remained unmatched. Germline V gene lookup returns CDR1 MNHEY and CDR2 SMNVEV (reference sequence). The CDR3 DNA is TGTGCCAGCAGTTTATCGCTATTTAGCGGGAGGGCGGGCGAGCAGTACTTC. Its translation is CASSLSLFSGRAGEQYF.

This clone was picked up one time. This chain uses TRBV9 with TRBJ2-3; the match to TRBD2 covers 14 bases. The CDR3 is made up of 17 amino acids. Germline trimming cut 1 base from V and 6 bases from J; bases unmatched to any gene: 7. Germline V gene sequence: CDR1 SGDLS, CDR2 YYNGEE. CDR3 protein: CASSVNPRTSGRDTQYF. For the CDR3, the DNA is TGTGCCAGCAGCGTAAATCCAAGGACTAGCGGGAGGGATACGCAGTATTTT. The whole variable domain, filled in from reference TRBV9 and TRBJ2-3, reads DSGVTQTPKHLITATGQRVTLRCSPRSGDLSVYWYQQSLDQGLQFLIQYYNGEERAKGNILERFSAQQFPDLHSELNLSSLELGDSALYFCASSVNPRTSGRDTQYFGPGTRLTVL.

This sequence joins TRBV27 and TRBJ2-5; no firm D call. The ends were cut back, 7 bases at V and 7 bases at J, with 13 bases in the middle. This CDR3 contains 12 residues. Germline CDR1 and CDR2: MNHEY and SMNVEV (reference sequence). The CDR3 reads CASTDGWGTQYF. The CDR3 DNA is TGTGCCAGCACCGACGGTTGGGGGACCCAGTACTTC.

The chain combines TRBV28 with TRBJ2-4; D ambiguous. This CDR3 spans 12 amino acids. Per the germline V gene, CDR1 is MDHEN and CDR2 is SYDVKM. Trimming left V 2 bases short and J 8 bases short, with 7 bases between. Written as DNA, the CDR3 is TGTGCCAGCAGTTTAGTTGGGGACATTCAGTACTTC. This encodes CASSLVGDIQYF.

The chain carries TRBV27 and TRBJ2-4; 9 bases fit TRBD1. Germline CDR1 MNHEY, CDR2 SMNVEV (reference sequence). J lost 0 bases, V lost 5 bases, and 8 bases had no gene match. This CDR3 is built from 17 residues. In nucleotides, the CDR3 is TGTGCCAGCAGTACCCGGGACAGGGAAAAAGCCAAAAACATTCAGTACTTC. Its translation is CASSTRDREKAKNIQYF.

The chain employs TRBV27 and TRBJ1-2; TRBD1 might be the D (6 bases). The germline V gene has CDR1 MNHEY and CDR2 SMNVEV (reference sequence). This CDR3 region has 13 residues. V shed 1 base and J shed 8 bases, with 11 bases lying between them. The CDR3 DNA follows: TGTGCCAGCAGTTTATACAGGGATGGAGGCTACACCTTC. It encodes CASSLYRDGGYTF.

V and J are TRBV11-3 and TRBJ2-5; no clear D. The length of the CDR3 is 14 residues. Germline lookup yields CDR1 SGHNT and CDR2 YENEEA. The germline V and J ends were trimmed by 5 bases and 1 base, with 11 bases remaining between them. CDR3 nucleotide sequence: TGTGCCAGCAGCCGACCGGACGGCCAAGAGACCCAGTACTTC. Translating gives CASSRPDGQETQYF.

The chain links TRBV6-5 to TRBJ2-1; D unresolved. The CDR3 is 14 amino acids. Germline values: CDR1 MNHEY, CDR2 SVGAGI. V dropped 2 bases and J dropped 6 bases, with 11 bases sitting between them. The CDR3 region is CASSYGLIANEQFF. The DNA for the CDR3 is TGTGCCAGCAGTTACGGCCTGATAGCCAATGAGCAGTTCTTC.

The CDR3 nucleotides are TGTGCCAGCAGCTCGCCCCGGGACTCCACTACCATCCAAGAGACCCAGTACTTC. Translating gives CASSSPRDSTTIQETQYF. The chain has TRBV9 and TRBJ2-5, with a possible D match to TRBD2 (6 bases). Germline loops: CDR1 SGDLS, CDR2 YYNGEE. V was shortened by 4 bases and J by 1 base, with 23 bases between the two germline ends. The CDR3 extends over 18 amino acids.

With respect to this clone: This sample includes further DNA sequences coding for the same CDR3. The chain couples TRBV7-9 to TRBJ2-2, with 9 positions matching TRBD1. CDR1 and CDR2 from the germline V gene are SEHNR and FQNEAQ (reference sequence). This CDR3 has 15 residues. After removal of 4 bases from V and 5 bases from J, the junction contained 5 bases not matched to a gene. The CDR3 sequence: CASSSGQGRTGELFF. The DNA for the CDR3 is TGTGCCAGCAGCTCTGGACAGGGGAGGACCGGGGAGCTGTTTTTT.

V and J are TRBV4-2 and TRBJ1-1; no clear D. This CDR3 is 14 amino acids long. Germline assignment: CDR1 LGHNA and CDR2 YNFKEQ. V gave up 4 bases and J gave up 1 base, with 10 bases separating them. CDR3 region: CASSLIGRNTEAFF. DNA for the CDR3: TGTGCCAGCAGCCTAATAGGGAGGAACACTGAAGCTTTCTTT.

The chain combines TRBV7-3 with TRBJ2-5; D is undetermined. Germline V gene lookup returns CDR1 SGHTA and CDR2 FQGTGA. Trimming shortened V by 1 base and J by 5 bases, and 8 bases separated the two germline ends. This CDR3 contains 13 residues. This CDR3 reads CASSLKEEETQYF. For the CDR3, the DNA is TGTGCCAGCAGCTTAAAAGAGGAGGAGACCCAGTACTTC.